The 29 T cell receptor beta chains reported below all come from one sample, sequenced in a study of beta chain features in type 1 diabetes. Their target antigens are unknown. Regarding the study as a whole: TCRB CDR3 length was moderately but significantly reduced in all four CD4+ subsets of Type 1 diabetes patients.

Expressed TCRB transcripts were sequenced because the isolated RNA had all been reverse transcribed beforehand. Assay: immunoSEQ multiplex PCR; the TCRdb copy retains only in-frame clones and omits some. The table has some 350,000 clones, less than 15% seen once. Source material: naive CD4+ T cells from blood. These TCRs come from a woman aged 18-29 years with type 1 diabetes.

This clone has a handful of counts. The chain carries TRBV6-5 and TRBJ1-1, with D maybe TRBD1 (5 bases). Trimming stripped 7 bases from V and 6 bases from J, with 15 bases between. Germline CDR1 is MNHEY and CDR2 is SVGAGI. The CDR3 has 13 amino acids. The CDR3 DNA reads TGTGCCAGCACCCAACCGGGGGTCGCTGAAGCTTTCTTT. This codes for CASTQPGVAEAFF.

This clone appeared a few times. The chain recombines TRBV7-2 with TRBJ2-2; TRBD2 agrees at 12 bases. CDR3 size: 18 residues. Per germline, CDR1 SGHTA and CDR2 FQGNSA. V lost 5 bases, J lost 3 bases, and 10 bases stayed unmatched. The DNA of the CDR3 is TGTGCCAGCAGCCAAGGGCCTAGCGGGAGGGGATACACCGGGGAGCTGTTTTTT. It is translated as CASSQGPSGRGYTGELFF.

This chain uses TRBV5-1 with TRBJ1-2; possibly TRBD1 for D (5 bases). CDR3 length: 15 amino acids. The V gene lost 0 bases and the J gene lost 6 bases, with 15 bases spanning the gap. The germline V gene has CDR1 SGHRS and CDR2 YFSETQ. DNA for the CDR3: TGCGCCAGCAGCTTGGCCAGTGGGGGGAGGAATGGCTACACCTTC. Its translation is CASSLASGGRNGYTF. Full variable domain (rest looked up from reference TRBV5-1 and TRBJ1-2): KAGVTQTPRYLIKTRGQQVTLSCSPISGHRSVSWYQQTPGQGLQFLFEYFSETQRNKGNFPGRFSGRQFSNSRSEMNVSTLELGDSALYLCASSLASGGRNGYTFGSGTRLTVV.

This clone was seen a single time. V gene TRBV4-1 combines with J gene TRBJ1-2, with TRBD1 identical over 9 bases. Trimming cost V 5 bases and J 2 bases; bases outside gene matches: 3. Germline V lookup: CDR1 MGHRA, CDR2 YSYEKL. This CDR3 has 14 residues. The CDR3 sequence: CASSFGQGNYGYTF. The CDR3 DNA sequence: TGCGCCAGCAGCTTCGGACAGGGGAACTATGGCTACACCTTC.

The chain uses TRBV6-5 and TRBJ2-7; D gene ambiguous. With 2 bases removed from V and 2 bases from J, the gap between germline ends came to 10 bases. Germline CDR1 MNHEY, CDR2 SVGAGI. This CDR3 has 14 amino acids. CDR3 DNA sequence: TGTGCCAGCAGTTACAACAGATACACCTACGAGCAGTACGTC. It codes for CASSYNRYTYEQYV.

This clone was detected only a few times. The CDR3 coding sequence is TGTGCCACCAGCAGAGTATCCGGGACTAAGAGCTCCTACAATGAGCAGTTCTTC. Its protein product is CATSRVSGTKSSYNEQFF. The chain is built from TRBV15 and TRBJ2-1; 7 bases map to TRBD2. Germline V CDR1 and CDR2: LNHNV, YYDKDF (reference sequence). The CDR3 sequence is 18 residues long. J was trimmed by 0 bases and V by 1 base; bases with no gene match: 9. Together with reference TRBV15 and TRBJ2-1, the CDR3 gives the full variable domain: DAMVIQNPRYQVTQFGKPVTLSCSQTLNHNVMYWYQQKSSQAPKLLFHYYDKDFNNEADTPDNFQSRRPNTSFCFLDIRSPGLGDTAMYLCATSRVSGTKSSYNEQFFGPGTRLTVL.

V and J are TRBV4-3 and TRBJ2-2, with TRBD1 matching over 7 bases. Germline CDR1 is LGHNA and CDR2 is YSLEER. Trimming cost V 0 bases and J 0 bases; bases outside gene matches: 1. The CDR3 spans 16 residues. The CDR3 sequence is CASSQDQGANTGELFF. The DNA of the CDR3 is TGCGCCAGCAGCCAAGATCAGGGGGCGAACACCGGGGAGCTGTTTTTT.

This clone was counted a few times. The chain recombines TRBV6-5 with TRBJ1-1; a weak D match, TRBD1 (5 bases). V gave up 2 bases and J gave up 8 bases, with 15 bases separating them. Germline V CDR1 and CDR2: MNHEY, SVGAGI. The CDR3 extends over 14 amino acids. The CDR3 DNA reads as TGTGCCAGCAGTTACCACAGTAACAGGTTCGAAGCTTTCTTT. The encoded protein is CASSYHSNRFEAFF.

V gene TRBV4-2 combines with J gene TRBJ2-7, with TRBD1 as a possible D gene (7 bases). The CDR3 totals 15 residues. Germline loops: CDR1 LGHNA, CDR2 YNFKEQ. The ends were cut back, 5 bases at V and 5 bases at J, with 19 bases in the middle. As DNA, the CDR3 is TGTGCCAGCAGCTCAGGGGGGCTGGCATCCGACGAGCAGTACTTC. This translates into CASSSGGLASDEQYF.

The V and J genes are TRBV7-9 and TRBJ1-5, with TRBD1 matching 8 bases. Losses at the gene ends were 0 bases for V and 6 bases for J; bases not matched to a gene: 7. The CDR3 consists of 16 residues. Germline CDR1 is SEHNR and CDR2 is FQNEAQ (reference sequence). The CDR3 here is CASSLAAGGAIQPQHF. CDR3 in DNA: TGTGCCAGCAGCTTAGCGGCAGGGGGCGCCATTCAGCCCCAGCATTTT.

The chain has TRBV27 and TRBJ2-3; TRBD2 matches 10 bases. Trimming removed 3 bases from V and 5 bases from J; junction bases left unmatched: 8. This CDR3 is built from 16 residues. Germline V gene sequence: CDR1 MNHEY, CDR2 SMNVEV (reference sequence). The CDR3 DNA is TGTGCCAGCAGTTTCCTAGCGGGAGTAGGTATAGATACGCAGTATTTT. Protein: CASSFLAGVGIDTQYF.

The chain combines TRBV11-2 with TRBJ1-2; possibly TRBD1 for D (6 bases). Germline CDR1 SGHAT, CDR2 FQNNGV. V dropped 6 bases and J dropped 0 bases, with 14 bases sitting between them. The CDR3 sequence is 15 residues long. The CDR3 nucleotides are TGTGCCAGCAGTACCGGGGGGCTGTCTAACTATGGCTACACCTTC. Protein: CASSTGGLSNYGYTF.

V is TRBV4-2 and J is TRBJ2-7; D possibly corresponds to TRBD1 (6 bases). Trimming stripped 4 bases from V and 2 bases from J, with 12 bases between. Germline lookup yields CDR1 LGHNA and CDR2 YNFKEQ. The CDR3 contains 14 residues. CDR3 in DNA: TGTGCCAGCAGCCTCACAGGGTTAGCCTACGAGCAGTACTTC. Amino acids: CASSLTGLAYEQYF.

The chain combines TRBV2 with TRBJ2-2, with TRBD1 identical over 9 bases. Germline CDR1 reads SNHLY; CDR2 reads FYNNEI. V gave up 2 bases and J gave up 5 bases; unmatched junction bases: 3. CDR3 size: 15 residues. The CDR3 sequence is CASSESGQGTGELFF. CDR3 nucleotide sequence: TGTGCCAGCAGTGAATCGGGACAGGGAACCGGGGAGCTGTTTTTT.

This sequence joins TRBV7-2 and TRBJ2-5; TRBD2 matches 10 bases. CDR1 and CDR2 from the germline V gene are SGHTA and FQGNSA. This CDR3 region has 17 residues. Trimming at V came to 1 base and at J to 0 bases, leaving 5 bases not matched to a gene. The CDR3 sequence is CASSLGTSGKHQETQYF. The CDR3 bases are TGTGCCAGCAGCTTAGGGACTAGCGGAAAACACCAAGAGACCCAGTACTTC.

About this clone itself: This specimen includes other DNA sequences encoding the same CDR3. CDR3 DNA sequence: TGTGCCAGCAGCCCCAGCTCCTACAATGAGCAGTTCTTC. It codes for CASSPSSYNEQFF. The V call is TRBV5-4, the J call TRBJ2-1; D gene uncertain. Germline lookup yields CDR1 SGHNT and CDR2 YYREEE (reference sequence). The CDR3 runs to 13 residues. V lost 4 bases to trimming and J lost 0 bases, with 5 bases between them.

This clone has more than one count but fewer than ten. V gene TRBV5-1 combines with J gene TRBJ2-3; unclear D gene. This CDR3 contains 15 residues. Germline V gene lookup returns CDR1 SGHRS and CDR2 YFSETQ. V was cut by 0 bases and J by 2 bases, with 10 bases left in between. In nucleotides, the CDR3 is TGCGCCAGCAGCTTGGGGCAGGTCCACACAGATACGCAGTATTTT. Translating it yields CASSLGQVHTDTQYF.

There are a few counts of this clone. The V gene is TRBV11-2, the J gene TRBJ2-7; 8 bases align to TRBD1. The germline gives CDR1 SGHAT, CDR2 FQNNGV. Trimming at V came to 4 bases and at J to 1 base, leaving 6 bases not matched to a gene. CDR3 length equals 15 residues. As DNA, the CDR3 is TGTGCCAGCAGCTCCCTCCGGGACAGGTCCTACGAGCAGTACTTC. Amino acids: CASSSLRDRSYEQYF.

This clone showed up just a few times. This chain joins TRBV30 and TRBJ2-3; 9 bases match TRBD1. The CDR3 extends over 15 amino acids. The V segment lost 1 base and the J segment 1 base; nucleotides outside the gene matches: 3. The germline V gene encodes CDR1 GTSNPN and CDR2 SVGIG (reference sequence). The CDR3, as DNA: TGTGCCTGGAGTGCGAGGACAGGGGGCACAGATACGCAGTATTTT. It codes for CAWSARTGGTDTQYF.

This clone showed up just a few times. The J gene is TRBJ2-1, the V gene TRBV15; perhaps TRBD1 as D (5 bases). Germline CDR1 LNHNV, CDR2 YYDKDF (reference sequence). Trimming removed 5 bases from V and 4 bases from J, with 15 bases in between. The CDR3 consists of 15 residues. CDR3 bases: TGTGCCACCAGCGGCACAGCGACAGTATACAATGAGCAGTTCTTC. Translating gives CATSGTATVYNEQFF.

CDR3 region: CASSLVLAGETQYF. In DNA, the CDR3 is TGTGCCAGCAGCTTGGTACTAGCGGGAGAGACCCAGTACTTC. This chain links TRBV5-6 with TRBJ2-5, with 9 bases identical to TRBD2. Germline V lookup: CDR1 SGHDT, CDR2 YYEEEE. The trim removed 0 bases at V and 4 bases at J, leaving 1 base unmatched. CDR3 length equals 14 residues.

V is TRBV21-1 and J is TRBJ2-7; TRBD2 is the table's D call, not checked against the DNA. TRBV21-1 corresponds to a pseudogene. The CDR3 consists of 12 residues. This CDR3 is CASSPPRNEQYV. In DNA form, the CDR3 reads TGTGCCAGCAGCCCACCTAGAAATGAGCAGTACGTC.

This clone has a handful of counts. The chain links TRBV27 to TRBJ2-3; a possible D gene is TRBD2 (6 bases). This CDR3 spans 16 amino acids. Germline-derived CDR1 and CDR2 are MNHEY and SMNVEV (reference sequence). Trimming cost V 8 bases and J 10 bases, with 28 bases left between them. The CDR3 DNA reads TGTGCCAGCCGTCGTACCCTAGCGCCCTGGGGATTTCCGCAGTATTTT. This translates into CASRRTLAPWGFPQYF.

This clone has just a few counts. The chain recombines TRBV5-1 with TRBJ1-4; weak D call: TRBD1 (6 bases). V shed 5 bases and J shed 5 bases, with 10 bases lying between them. The CDR3 consists of 13 residues. CDR1 and CDR2 from the germline V gene are SGHRS and YFSETQ. In nucleotides, the CDR3 is TGCGCCAGCAGACCGGGACAAAATGAAAAACTGTTTTTT. Residues: CASRPGQNEKLFF.

The chain combines TRBV11-2 with TRBJ2-7; the match to TRBD2 covers 8 bases. Germline V gene sequence: CDR1 SGHAT, CDR2 FQNNGV. This CDR3 has 17 amino acids. V was clipped by 3 bases and J by 6 bases; unmatched bases: 16. The DNA of the CDR3 is TGTGCCAGCAGCTTGATGAGTAGCGGGACCTCCGGCGCCGAGCAGTACTTC. It encodes CASSLMSSGTSGAEQYF.

The V and J genes are TRBV6-5 and TRBJ2-5; TRBD1 is a possible D gene (5 bases). V was clipped by 10 bases and J by 5 bases, with 17 bases between them. Germline CDR1 and CDR2: MNHEY and SVGAGI. CDR3 size: 13 residues. The CDR3 loop is CATNRQGWETQYF. CDR3 nucleotides: TGTGCCACCAATCGTCAGGGTTGGGAGACCCAGTACTTC.

The sample holds a few counts of this clone. The J gene is TRBJ1-4, the V gene TRBV30; a possible D gene is TRBD1 (5 bases). CDR3 length: 13 amino acids. CDR1 is GTSNPN and CDR2 is SVGIG in the germline V gene (reference sequence). V was shortened by 2 bases and J by 5 bases, with 9 bases between the two germline ends. CDR3 loop: CAWSLQANEKLFF. The CDR3 coding sequence is TGTGCCTGGAGTCTACAGGCGAATGAAAAACTGTTTTTT.

This clone came up a few times. The chain links TRBV5-5 to TRBJ2-1; D perhaps matches TRBD1 (6 bases). Germline V gene data show CDR1 as SGHKS and CDR2 as YYEKEE (reference sequence). The CDR3 totals 14 residues. V was trimmed by 0 bases and J by 7 bases, leaving 11 bases between them. Here the CDR3 reads CASSLAGVDNEQFF. CDR3 coding DNA: TGTGCCAGCAGCTTGGCAGGGGTGGATAATGAGCAGTTCTTC.

The chain couples TRBV28 to TRBJ1-1; TRBD1 is a possible D gene (5 bases). Germline V CDR1 and CDR2: MDHEN, SYDVKM. The length of the CDR3 is 15 residues. V lost 3 bases and J 10 bases, leaving 21 bases between the germline ends. CDR3 coding DNA: TGTGCCAGCAGTTTGGGCGTTCCAGTGGGCGGGGGAGCTTTCTTT. It encodes CASSLGVPVGGGAFF.